These T cell receptor beta chains were read from a single sample in a study of cytotoxic CD8 clonotypes in ibrutinib-treated CLL. Using immunoSEQ multiplex PCR, the repertoire was profiled, and TCRdb retains in-frame clones only, with some absent. The repertoire consists of fewer than 200,000 clones, with approximately 80% occurring once and the leading ten covering about 4.5%. The sample in question was PBMCs, obtained after 24 months of ibrutinib treatment. The receptors were gathered from a human donor with chronic lymphocytic leukemia. Both conserved end residues are part of each CDR3. A D gene is named only where the DNA matches it firmly. Clone size is shown for a subset of rows, as once, few, many or a class of expanded clone.

CASSYEDTQYF	TGTGCCAGCAGTTACGAGGATACGCAGTATTTT	TRBJ2-3	TRBV6-5	NA	NA
CASSNLPVGEQFF	TGTGCCAGTAGTAACCTCCCGGTTGGGGAGCAGTTCTTC	TRBJ2-1	TRBV19	NA	NA
CASSVSSGTGVRSPLHF	TGTGCCAGCAGCGTATCCTCCGGGACAGGGGTTCGTTCACCCCTCCACTTT	TRBJ1-6	TRBV9	TRBD1	NA
CAWKAPVGGKLFF	TGTGCCTGGAAGGCGCCGGTAGGCGGAAAACTGTTTTTT	TRBJ1-4	TRBV30	NA	NA
CASSSTSGLGSNEQFF	TGCGCCAGCAGCTCCACTAGCGGACTTGGAAGCAATGAGCAGTTCTTC	TRBJ2-1	TRBV5-1	TRBD2	NA
CASPRTGDRGDYGYTF	TGTGCCAGTCCGCGTACAGGGGACAGGGGGGACTATGGCTACACCTTC	TRBJ1-2	TRBV5-8	TRBD1	NA
CASRYTGGEQYF	TGTGCCAGCAGATACACAGGGGGCGAGCAGTACTTC	TRBJ2-7	TRBV6-1	TRBD1	NA
CASGLYLLKVKAYEQYF	TGCGCCAGCGGCCTATACCTTCTCAAAGTGAAGGCATACGAGCAGTACTTC	TRBJ2-7	TRBV5-1	NA	NA
CASSRGPGGNGELFF	TGTGCCAGCAGCCGCGGTCCAGGGGGCAACGGGGAGCTGTTTTTT	TRBJ2-2	TRBV5-4	TRBD1	NA
CASSPRQGGYEQYF	TGTGCCAGCAGTCCCCGACAGGGGGGGTACGAGCAGTACTTC	TRBJ2-7	TRBV6-1	TRBD1	few
CSARPTYEQYF	TGCAGTGCTAGACCTACTTACGAGCAGTACTTC	TRBJ2-7	TRBV20-1	NA	NA
CASSRSGGRTHSGNTIYF	TGTGCCAGCAGCCGGTCGGGTGGCAGGACCCACTCTGGAAACACCATATATTTT	TRBJ1-3	TRBV7-9	NA	NA
CASRRTLGPEKLFF	TGCGCCAGCAGACGAACCCTAGGACCCGAAAAACTGTTTTTT	TRBJ1-4	TRBV4-3	NA	NA
CSVDRYPIDTQYF	TGCAGCGTTGACCGCTATCCTATAGATACGCAGTATTTT	TRBJ2-3	TRBV29-1	NA	NA
CASSEGFGNTIYF	TGCGCCAGCAGTGAAGGTTTTGGAAACACCATATATTTT	TRBJ1-3	TRBV10-1	NA	NA
CASSYSIRGAYNEQFF	TGTGCCAGCAGTTACTCGATTAGGGGGGCCTACAATGAGCAGTTCTTC	TRBJ2-1	TRBV6-5	NA	NA
CASSLLAGGYEQYF	TGTGCCAGCAGTTTACTAGCGGGGGGGTACGAGCAGTACTTC	TRBJ2-7	TRBV6-1	TRBD2	NA
CASSGHRVSDTEAFF	TGTGCCAGCAGTGGCCACAGGGTATCGGACACTGAAGCTTTCTTT	TRBJ1-1	TRBV9	NA	few
CASSEIVNTEAFF	TGTGCCAGCAGTGAAATTGTGAACACTGAAGCTTTCTTT	TRBJ1-1	TRBV6-1	NA	NA
CASSSPTGTGSSYEQYF	TGTGCCAGCAGCTCCCCAACCGGGACAGGGAGCTCCTACGAGCAGTACTTC	TRBJ2-7	TRBV7-9	TRBD1	once
CAWSVNRDQPQHF	TGTGCCTGGAGTGTAAACAGGGACCAGCCCCAGCATTTT	TRBJ1-5	TRBV30	NA	NA
CASSFSPGGQETQYF	TGCGCCAGCAGCTTTTCTCCGGGAGGGCAAGAGACCCAGTACTTC	TRBJ2-5	TRBV5-1	TRBD2	NA
CASSSLNTGNTIYF	TGTGCCAGCAGTTCACTGAATACTGGAAACACCATATATTTT	TRBJ1-3	TRBV27	NA	NA
CASSPGEGGPQHF	TGCGCCAGCAGCCCCGGGGAGGGTGGGCCCCAGCATTTT	TRBJ1-5	TRBV5-1	NA	NA
CASSILAGGSDTQYF	TGTGCCAGCAGTATACTAGCGGGAGGGTCGGATACGCAGTATTTT	TRBJ2-3	TRBV27	TRBD2	NA
CASSQDTTVKNIQYF	TGTGCCAGCAGCCAAGATACGACAGTCAAAAACATTCAGTACTTC	TRBJ2-4	TRBV4-2	NA	once